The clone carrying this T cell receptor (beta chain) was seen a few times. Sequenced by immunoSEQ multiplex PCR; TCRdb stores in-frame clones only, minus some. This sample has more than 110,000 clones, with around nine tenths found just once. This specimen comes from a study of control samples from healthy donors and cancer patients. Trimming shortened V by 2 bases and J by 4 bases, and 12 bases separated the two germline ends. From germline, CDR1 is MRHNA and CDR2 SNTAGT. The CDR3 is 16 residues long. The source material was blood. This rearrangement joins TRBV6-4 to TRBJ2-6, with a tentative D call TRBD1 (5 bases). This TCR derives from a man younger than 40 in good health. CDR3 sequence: CASSDGAHRGANVLTF. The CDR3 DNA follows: TGTGCCAGCAGTGACGGGGCCCACCGGGGGGCCAACGTCCTGACTTTC.